This TCR beta chain was sequenced for a study of blood T cell repertoires in COVID-19. V lost 5 bases and J 2 bases, leaving 16 bases between the germline ends. Per the germline V gene, CDR1 is MDHEN and CDR2 is SYDVKM. The CDR3 has 15 residues. Clones were read by immunoSEQ multiplex PCR, and TCRdb kept only the in-frame ones, dropping some. The top ten clones hold 4% to 5.5% of a sample with around 220,000 clones, around 85% of them seen once. The origin of this receptor is a human donor in a cohort sampled during active COVID-19. The chain joins TRBV28 to TRBJ2-7; TRBD1 might be the D (6 bases). Sequenced input: peripheral blood. The CDR3 is CASSPPGTRAYEQYF. CDR3 nucleotide sequence: TGTGCCAGCAGTCCCCCCGGGACACGGGCCTACGAGCAGTACTTC. The full variable domain, completed using reference TRBV28 and TRBJ2-7, is DVKVTQSSRYLVKRTGEKVFLECVQDMDHENMFWYRQDPGLGLRLIYFSYDVKMKEKGDIPEGYSVSREKKERFSLILESASTNQTSMYLCASSPPGTRAYEQYFGPGTRLTVT.